This T cell receptor beta chain was identified in a study of shared clonotypes between healthy human individuals. Study-level findings and limits: A few donors had roughly 5% of their naive CD4 clonotypes in common.

Donors comprised healthy HIV-negative adults lacking recent acute infections or vaccinations. Concerning this clone: Its antigen is unidentified.

Germline V gene data show CDR1 as MNHEY and CDR2 as SMNVEV (reference sequence). V was cut by 5 bases and J by 5 bases, with 13 bases left in between. The CDR3 has 14 amino acids. Libraries were prepared by immunoSEQ multiplex PCR; TCRdb keeps only in-frame clonotypes and omits some of them. This sample carries 2 million to 2.5 million clones, 85% to 95% of them seen once, and the ten largest clones take around 0.35%. The material sequenced was naive CD4+ T cells from PBMCs. As to subset: CD45RA+ positively selected. The chain is built from TRBV27 and TRBJ2-1; D is undetermined. The TCR sequence derives from a man aged 18 to 29 in good health. Some clones in this sample may be carry-over from other donors' samples. Here the CDR3 DNA reads TGTGCCAGCAGTCCCCGAGTCCGAAACAATGAGCAGTTCTTC. It translates to CASSPRVRNNEQFF.